What follows describes a single T cell receptor beta chain. No antigen is known for it. Unique molecular identifiers had been added to the TCR beta cDNA libraries. A population of about 0.95 to 10 million T cells gave rise to about half a million cDNA molecules. A single record per CDR3 protein comes from TCRdb applying MiXCR to the PCR reads. The sample has approximately 400,000 distinct CDR3 sequences, about a third seen once. This sample is part of a study of post-analysis software for immune sequencing data. Study details: As for disease course, relapsing-remitting, secondary progressive and progressive-relapsing multiple sclerosis were all included. Regarding the study as a whole: The normalized Chao1 diversity of multiple sclerosis patients was significantly lower than that of controls. F measure grouped same-batch samples tightly together.

The sample consisted of blood. The origin of this receptor is a girl between 5 and 17 years old with multiple sclerosis.

The CDR3, as DNA: TGTGCCAGCAGCTTGGCCGACGAGACCCAGTACTTC. This gives the protein CASSLADETQYF. The rearrangement links TRBV7-2 to TRBJ2-5; D call uncertain. CDR1 SGHTA and CDR2 FQGNSA come from the germline V gene. The CDR3 runs 12 residues. V lost 3 bases, J lost 5 bases, and 7 bases lay in between.